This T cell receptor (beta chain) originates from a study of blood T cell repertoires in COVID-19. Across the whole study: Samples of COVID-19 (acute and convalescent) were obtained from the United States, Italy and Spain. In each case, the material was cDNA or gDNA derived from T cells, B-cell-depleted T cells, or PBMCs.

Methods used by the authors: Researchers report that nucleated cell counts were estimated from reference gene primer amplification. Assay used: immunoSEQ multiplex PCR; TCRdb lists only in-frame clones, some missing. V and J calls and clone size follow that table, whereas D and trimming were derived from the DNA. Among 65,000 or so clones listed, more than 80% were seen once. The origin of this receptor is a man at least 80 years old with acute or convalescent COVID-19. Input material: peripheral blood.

The CDR3: CASRRARETQYF. The CDR3 DNA reads as TGTGCCAGCAGGAGGGCCCGAGAGACCCAGTACTTC. V is TRBV2 and J is TRBJ2-5, with D maybe TRBD2 (5 bases). The ends were cut back, 6 bases at V and 4 bases at J, with 9 bases in the middle. CDR1 is SNHLY and CDR2 is FYNNEI in the germline V gene. CDR3 size: 12 residues.